This T cell receptor (beta chain) was sequenced for a study of control samples from healthy donors and cancer patients (dated by TCRdb to 2020 to 2022). Based on the germline V gene, the CDR1 and CDR2 sequences are MNHEY and SVGAGI. Deletion took 4 bases off V and 6 bases off J, with a span of 15 bases between the germline ends. The CDR3 runs 14 amino acids, cysteine and phenylalanine included. The only DNA kept is the CDR3, 42 bases in frame from the first base. Points on this clone: The antigen it binds to is not known. Base qualities are not at hand, and no much larger clone is one base apart.

Library generation was performed with the immunoSEQ multiplex PCR assay. TCRdb re-hosts the immuneACCESS table, in-frame sequences only. Its copies lack some clones; in the studies checked, an unresolved V gene accounts for under half of them, and the cause for the rest is not known. Present in this sample are about 130,000 clones, more than 85% of which were seen just once. The ten top clones hold roughly 9.4% of the sample. This sequence uses TRBV6-5 and TRBJ1-2, and possibly TRBD1, on 5 matching bases. Specimen: blood. This receptor was taken from a man in his late teens or twenties in good health. The nucleotides read TGTGCCAGCAGTTTCTTACAGGTGACTGATGGCTACACCTTC. Protein translation: CASSFLQVTDGYTF.